This T cell receptor beta chain came from a study of human T cells and chemical hapten exposure. General study results and limits: As patch test score rose, PT1 expanded TCR counts tended to rise as well. No shift was seen in TCRs above 1 in 1000 frequency with DPC sensitization.

Time point defined: patch test 1, 2 weeks after DPC sensitization. Treatment given: therapeutic diphenylcyclopropenone sensitization with weekly scalp DPC. Each patch test followed a blood draw. Separate cDNA molecules received unique molecular identifiers, which the library attached to them. TCRdb reanalysed the RACE reads using MiXCR and keeps one entry per CDR3 protein. The table records under 450,000 distinct CDR3 sequences, 4.8% of them present only once. V lost 3 bases, J lost 0 bases, and 10 bases lay in between. This CDR3 has 15 amino acids. CDR1 is MNHNS, CDR2 SASEGT, per germline. To note about this clonotype: What it binds is unknown.

The clonotype comes from a woman aged 45 to 65 with alopecia areata. Some clones in this sample may be carry-over from other donors' samples. Here the sequenced sample was whole blood, taken in connection with sensitization to the hapten diphenylcyclopropenone (DPC). The chain uses TRBV6-1 and TRBJ2-3, with D perhaps matching TRBD2 (5 bases). The CDR3 sequence: CASSEFSASTDTQYF. The CDR3, as DNA: TGTGCCAGCAGTGAGTTTAGCGCGAGCACAGATACGCAGTATTTT.